The T cell receptor (beta chain) described here comes from a study of blood T cell repertoires in COVID-19. Study-wide background: Collection of acute and convalescent COVID-19 samples took place in the United States, Italy and Spain. Nucleic acid was either cDNA or gDNA, and it came from T cells, B-cell-depleted T cells, or PBMCs.

Deletions cut 0 bases from V and 1 base from J, with 11 bases between. The CDR3 extends over 16 amino acids. The germline CDR1 and CDR2 sequences are MGHRA and YSYEKL. In the authors' workflow: Estimated nucleated cell counts came from reference gene primer amplification. The method was immunoSEQ multiplex PCR; TCRdb's version includes in-frame clones alone and lacks a portion of them. That table gives V, J and clone size, and the DNA gave D and trimming. The sample holds around 280,000 clones, around 91% seen once. Material: PBMCs or T cells enriched from blood (not recorded which). The genes are TRBV4-1 and TRBJ2-3, with D possibly matching TRBD1 (5 bases). The sequence derives from a woman aged 18-29 years with acute COVID-19. The CDR3 DNA reads TGCGCCAGCAGCCAAGACCGGCAGGGTCGCACAGATACGCAGTATTTT. Translating gives CASSQDRQGRTDTQYF.